These 25 T cell receptor beta chains were all obtained from the same sample, sequenced in a study of cytomegalovirus exposure and HLA in healthy donors. Researchers ran the PCR with 60 Vbeta and 13 Jbeta primers. Libraries were prepared by immunoSEQ multiplex PCR; TCRdb keeps only in-frame clonotypes and omits some of them. The profile shows 95,000 to 100,000 clones, about 80% of them singletons. The sample consisted of PBMCs. These receptors were taken from a man in his sixties in good health and CMV-seropositive.

The count of this clone is one. The rearrangement uses TRBV2 and TRBJ1-2, with 8 bases aligning to TRBD1. The length of the CDR3 is 13 residues. The V gene's germline CDR1 is SNHLY and CDR2 FYNNEI. V shed 6 bases and J 5 bases; nucleotides not matched to a gene: 5. The CDR3 sequence is CASSLDRDYGYTF. The CDR3, as DNA: TGTGCCAGCAGCCTGGACAGGGATTATGGCTACACCTTC.

This sequence joins TRBV9 and TRBJ1-3, with 8 bases aligning to TRBD1. J was trimmed by 3 bases and V by 3 bases; bases with no gene match: 20. The germline V gene encodes CDR1 SGDLS and CDR2 YYNGEE. The CDR3 runs to 20 residues. The CDR3 DNA follows: TGTGCCAGCAGCGCGCCACCCCGACAGGGGTCGAAACTTTTTGGAAACACCATATATTTT. Protein: CASSAPPRQGSKLFGNTIYF. Complete variable domain (other parts from reference TRBV9 and TRBJ1-3): DSGVTQTPKHLITATGQRVTLRCSPRSGDLSVYWYQQSLDQGLQFLIQYYNGEERAKGNILERFSAQQFPDLHSELNLSSLELGDSALYFCASSAPPRQGSKLFGNTIYFGEGSWLTVV.

Of note for this clone: Other DNA sequences in this sample translate to the same CDR3. The J gene is TRBJ2-7, the V gene TRBV10-2; 8 bases are a match to TRBD2. The trim removed 3 bases at V and 2 bases at J, leaving 6 bases unmatched. The CDR3 has 15 amino acids. The germline CDR1 and CDR2 sequences are WSHSY and SAAADI. CDR3 sequence: CASSDPAGATYEQYF. CDR3 bases: TGCGCCAGCAGTGACCCAGCGGGGGCCACCTACGAGCAGTACTTC.

The chain combines TRBV19 with TRBJ1-1; 9 bases are shared with TRBD1. Looked up from germline, CDR1 is LNHDA and CDR2 is SQIVND (reference sequence). The CDR3 loop spans 15 amino acids. V lost 6 bases, J lost 1 base, and 6 bases stayed unmatched. The CDR3 coding sequence is TGTGCCAGTAGCAAGACAGGGGGGGGGAACACTGAAGCTTTCTTT. Residues: CASSKTGGGNTEAFF.

The chain uses TRBV5-1 and TRBJ2-7, with 7 bases matching TRBD1. There are 15 residues in the CDR3. The trim removed 2 bases at V and 3 bases at J, leaving 8 bases unmatched. CDR1 and CDR2 (germline): SGHRS, YFSETQ. The CDR3, as DNA: TGCGCCAGCAGCTTATGGACAGGCCGGGGCTACGAGCAGTACTTC. This encodes CASSLWTGRGYEQYF.

The sample holds one count of this clone. This chain joins TRBV4-3 and TRBJ2-3; 13 nucleotides agree with TRBD2. Germline CDR1 is LGHNA and CDR2 is YSLEER. This CDR3 region has 19 residues. V gave up 3 bases and J gave up 3 bases; unmatched junction bases: 12. The CDR3 bases are TGCGCCAGCAGCCAGGCCCGGACTAGCGGGGGCCTCGGAACAGATACGCAGTATTTT. Amino acids: CASSQARTSGGLGTDTQYF.

This chain connects TRBV30 to TRBJ1-2, with D maybe TRBD1 (6 bases). The CDR3 consists of 17 residues. The V and J ends lost 1 base and 0 bases respectively, with 18 bases between them. The germline CDR1 and CDR2 sequences are GTSNPN and SVGIG (reference sequence). The CDR3 spells CAWSESGTPSSNYGYTF. The CDR3 coding sequence is TGTGCCTGGAGTGAATCCGGGACACCTTCTTCTAACTATGGCTACACCTTC.

CDR3 loop: CASSLTREFYNEQFF. CDR3 DNA: TGTGCCAGCAGCTTAACGCGGGAATTCTACAATGAGCAGTTCTTC. The rearrangement uses TRBV7-3 and TRBJ2-1; D possibly corresponds to TRBD2 (6 bases). The length of the CDR3 is 15 residues. CDR1 and CDR2 (germline): SGHTA, FQGTGA. The V and J ends lost 0 bases and 3 bases respectively, with 9 bases between them.

The rearrangement joins TRBV7-2 to TRBJ2-5; D is possibly TRBD2 (6 bases). Germline CDR1 SGHTA, CDR2 FQGNSA. The CDR3 sequence is 15 residues long. V was clipped by 5 bases and J by 4 bases, with 17 bases between them. CDR3 DNA sequence: TGTGCCAGCAGCATCCTCCGGGGGATTGGAGAGACCCAGTACTTC. This sequence encodes CASSILRGIGETQYF.

This clone has more than one count but fewer than ten. The chain has TRBV7-9 and TRBJ2-5; 7 positions match TRBD2. Germline V gene lookup returns CDR1 SEHNR and CDR2 FQNEAQ (reference sequence). Germline trimming cut 4 bases from V and 2 bases from J; bases unmatched to any gene: 7. CDR3 length equals 15 residues. This CDR3 reads CASSSLGRDQETQYF. For the CDR3, the DNA is TGTGCCAGCAGCTCCCTTGGGAGGGATCAAGAGACCCAGTACTTC.

This chain links TRBV28 with TRBJ1-1; 7 nucleotides align to TRBD1. There are 15 residues in the CDR3. CDR1 and CDR2 (germline): MDHEN, SYDVKM. The ends lost 3 bases at V and 5 bases at J; junction bases unmatched: 9. The CDR3 spells CASSLKTTGKTEAFF. CDR3 bases: TGTGCCAGCAGTTTGAAGACGACAGGGAAAACTGAAGCTTTCTTT. The variable domain in full, with the rest retrieved from reference TRBV28 and TRBJ1-1, is DVKVTQSSRYLVKRTGEKVFLECVQDMDHENMFWYRQDPGLGLRLIYFSYDVKMKEKGDIPEGYSVSREKKERFSLILESASTNQTSMYLCASSLKTTGKTEAFFGQGTRLTVV.

The rearrangement uses TRBV6-5 and TRBJ2-3; a weak D match, TRBD1 (6 bases). Trimming shortened V by 6 bases and J by 5 bases, and 6 bases separated the two germline ends. Germline values: CDR1 MNHEY, CDR2 SVGAGI. The CDR3 has 11 amino acids. The CDR3 protein is CASRDRDTQYF. CDR3 DNA sequence: TGTGCCAGCAGGGACAGAGATACGCAGTATTTT.

V gene TRBV6-5 combines with J gene TRBJ2-7; a possible D gene is TRBD1 (5 bases). There are 15 residues in the CDR3. Trimming left V 8 bases short and J 6 bases short, with 23 bases between. CDR1 and CDR2 from the germline V gene are MNHEY and SVGAGI. The CDR3 DNA reads TGTGCCAGCCGGCAGGGCAAGGTTCGTCCGGGCGAGCAGTACTTC. This gives the protein CASRQGKVRPGEQYF.

This chain links TRBV5-1 with TRBJ2-5, with D possibly being TRBD2 (5 bases). V was pared by 4 bases and J by 5 bases, with 15 bases between. The germline V gene has CDR1 SGHRS and CDR2 YFSETQ. The CDR3 covers 14 residues. The CDR3 is CASSPEAERETQYF. The DNA of the CDR3 is TGCGCCAGCAGCCCGGAGGCAGAACGGGAGACCCAGTACTTC.

This chain connects TRBV27 to TRBJ1-5, with 8 nucleotides matching TRBD1. The trim removed 6 bases at V and 3 bases at J, leaving 10 bases unmatched. Germline CDR1 MNHEY, CDR2 SMNVEV (reference sequence). CDR3 length: 16 amino acids. The CDR3 sequence is CASSSRQGTSNQPQHF. CDR3 coding DNA: TGTGCCAGCAGCTCTCGACAGGGGACCTCCAATCAGCCCCAGCATTTT.

This sequence joins TRBV11-3 and TRBJ1-1; a weak D match, TRBD1 (6 bases). V was pared by 1 base and J by 2 bases, with 8 bases between. The CDR3 contains 14 residues. Per the germline V gene, CDR1 is SGHNT and CDR2 is YENEEA. The CDR3 loop is CASSLGGRNTEAFF. The CDR3 DNA is TGTGCCAGCAGCTTAGGGGGGCGCAACACTGAAGCTTTCTTT.

J is TRBJ2-3 and V is TRBV15, with D perhaps matching TRBD2 (5 bases). Germline V CDR1 and CDR2: LNHNV, YYDKDF (reference sequence). The CDR3 totals 17 residues. V was trimmed by 3 bases and J by 0 bases, leaving 16 bases between them. The CDR3 DNA reads TGTGCCACCAGCAGGAGCCTAGCTCCGACTAGCACAGATACGCAGTATTTT. This sequence encodes CATSRSLAPTSTDTQYF.

The V and J genes are TRBV30 and TRBJ1-2; 10 positions match TRBD1. Losses at the gene ends were 7 bases for V and 2 bases for J; bases not matched to a gene: 10. The CDR3 consists of 15 residues. The germline CDR1 and CDR2 sequences are GTSNPN and SVGIG (reference sequence). The CDR3 sequence is CAYAFGQGENYGYTF. The CDR3 DNA is TGTGCCTACGCTTTCGGACAGGGGGAGAACTATGGCTACACCTTC.

The chain combines TRBV7-9 with TRBJ2-1; the D gene is possibly TRBD2 (7 bases). This CDR3 region has 14 residues. V lost 5 bases to trimming and J lost 9 bases, with 17 bases between them. Germline-derived CDR1 and CDR2 are SEHNR and FQNEAQ (reference sequence). The CDR3 sequence: CASSHPGLGGEQFF. The DNA for the CDR3 is TGTGCCAGCAGCCATCCAGGACTAGGGGGTGAGCAGTTCTTC.

The DNA of the CDR3 is TGTGCCAGCACGAGGACTAGCGGGGGATACAATGAGCAGTTCTTC. Its translation: CASTRTSGGYNEQFF. The V call is TRBV6-1, the J call TRBJ2-1, with 13 bases that match TRBD2. CDR1 and CDR2 from the germline V gene are MNHNS and SASEGT. V lost 7 bases, J lost 4 bases, and 4 bases stayed unmatched. There are 15 residues in the CDR3.

The CDR3 here is CASRGFPGEQYF. The CDR3 nucleotides are TGTGCCAGCAGAGGTTTCCCGGGCGAGCAGTACTTC. This chain connects TRBV2 to TRBJ2-7; D remains ambiguous. Germline V gene data show CDR1 as SNHLY and CDR2 as FYNNEI. V lost 6 bases and J 6 bases, leaving 12 bases between the germline ends. The length of the CDR3 is 12 residues.

In DNA, the CDR3 is TGTGCCAGTACCTCCGCGTCGAGACTAGGGGCGGAAAATGAGCAGTTCTTC. Translating gives CASTSASRLGAENEQFF. V and J are TRBV19 and TRBJ2-1, with D possibly matching TRBD2 (6 bases). This CDR3 is built from 17 residues. Looked up from germline, CDR1 is LNHDA and CDR2 is SQIVND (reference sequence). V was pared by 7 bases and J by 7 bases, with 26 bases between.

The gene calls are TRBV27 and TRBJ2-7, with TRBD2 identical over 7 bases. CDR1 MNHEY and CDR2 SMNVEV come from the germline V gene (reference sequence). CDR3 length: 13 residues. The J segment lost 3 bases and the V segment lost 5 bases, leaving 4 bases of the junction unmatched. CDR3 bases: TGTGCCAGCAGTCCTGGGACTATCTACGAGCAGTACTTC. As protein: CASSPGTIYEQYF.

V and J are TRBV2 and TRBJ1-2; 7 bases are a match to TRBD1. The length of the CDR3 is 15 residues. Germline V lookup: CDR1 SNHLY, CDR2 FYNNEI. V lost 5 bases and J lost 4; bases outside the gene matches: 10. Here the CDR3 DNA reads TGTGCCAGCAGTCCACCGAGACAGGGCCCCTATGGCTACACCTTC. Translation: CASSPPRQGPYGYTF.

Concerning this clone: A read error may account for a junction end that differs from germline. J is TRBJ2-3 and V is TRBV5-1; 13 bases align to TRBD2. Germline V lookup: CDR1 SGHRS, CDR2 YFSETQ. The CDR3 is 17 amino acids. CDR3 region: CASSSGTSGVPTNTQYF. Here the CDR3 DNA reads TGCGCCAGCAGCTCCGGGACTAGCGGGGTGCCCACAAATACGCAGTATTTT.